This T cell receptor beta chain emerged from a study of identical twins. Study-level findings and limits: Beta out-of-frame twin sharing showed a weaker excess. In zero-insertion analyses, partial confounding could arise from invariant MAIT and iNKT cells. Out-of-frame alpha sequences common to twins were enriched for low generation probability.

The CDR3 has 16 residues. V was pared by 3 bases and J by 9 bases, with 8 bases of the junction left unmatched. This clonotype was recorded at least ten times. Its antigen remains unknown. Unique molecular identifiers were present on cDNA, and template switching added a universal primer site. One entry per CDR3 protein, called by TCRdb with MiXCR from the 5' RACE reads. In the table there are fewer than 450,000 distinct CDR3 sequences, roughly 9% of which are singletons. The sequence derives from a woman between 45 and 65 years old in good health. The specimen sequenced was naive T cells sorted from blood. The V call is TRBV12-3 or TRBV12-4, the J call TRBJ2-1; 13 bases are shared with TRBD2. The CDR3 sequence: CASSFGLAGVLVEQFF. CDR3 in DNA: TGTGCCAGCAGTTTCGGACTAGCGGGAGTGTTGGTTGAGCAGTTCTTC.